This T cell receptor beta chain was identified during a study of cytomegalovirus exposure and HLA in healthy donors. Study results and limitations: In a later analysis, compared with equally common non-associated chains, HLA-associated beta chains were more expanded. A previous analysis found most TCR beta V segments productive roughly 90% or roughly 30% of the time.

In the PCR, 60 Vbeta and 13 Jbeta primers were used. Repertoires were generated with immunoSEQ multiplex PCR, while TCRdb's copy carries only in-frame clones and drops some. Here the sample spans 160,000 or so clones, around four fifths being singletons. As to this clone: Its target is unknown.

The V gene end was trimmed by 8 bases and the J gene end by 7 bases; junction bases not matched to a gene: 13. The CDR3 sequence is 14 residues long. Germline CDR1 MNHNS, CDR2 SASEGT. The source material was PBMCs. This clonotype originated in a man over 45 in good health and CMV-seropositive. The chain uses TRBV6-1 and TRBJ2-7; 8 nucleotides agree with TRBD2. The CDR3 nucleotides read TGTGCCAGCCGGGGGGGGAACCTTATATCGGAGCAGTACTTC. Its translation: CASRGGNLISEQYF.